This TCR beta chain was documented in a study of shared clonotypes between healthy human individuals. In the original analysis: For the immunoSEQ data, sequences were junction-only without quality scores, so filtering differed. Some clones are missing from TCRdb's copy, which holds only in-frame ones; the method was immunoSEQ multiplex PCR. The DNA was the basis for D and trimming; V, J and clone size are from that table. This sample carries 550,000 to 850,000 clones, about 74% of them seen once, and the ten largest clones take around 1.6%. Germline CDR1 and CDR2: SGHRS and YFSETQ. The CDR3 loop spans 14 amino acids. The V gene lost 7 bases and the J gene lost 2 bases, with 12 bases spanning the gap.

The TCR was taken from a woman aged 25-40 years in good health. The source material was memory CD4+ T cells sorted from blood. The subset was: CD45RA-negative fraction. The rearrangement uses TRBV5-1 and TRBJ2-2; the D is unclear. The CDR3 here is CASSDTGNTGELFF. In DNA, the CDR3 is TGCGCCAGCTCTGACACGGGTAACACCGGGGAGCTGTTTTTT.